Sequencing of this TCR beta chain was carried out in a study of T cell repertoires in cytomegalovirus infection. Study summary: Epitope selection comprised recently identified HLA-C-restricted CMV epitopes and well-studied HLA-B-restricted CMV epitopes. Study-wide results and caveats: Ex vivo responses were dominated by HLA-C-restricted CMV-specific TCR beta clonotypes.

Concerning this clonotype: What it binds is not known.

Each CDR3 protein gets one entry after TCRdb re-called the reads with MiXCR. The table records some 940,000 distinct CDR3 sequences, roughly 30% of them present only once. Germline V gene sequence: CDR1 SEHNR, CDR2 FQNEAQ (reference sequence). The CDR3 is 19 amino acids. V shed 5 bases and J 1 base; nucleotides not matched to a gene: 11. The specimen comprised cultured CD8+ T cells from PBMCs, sampled from culture after CMV antigen stimulation. This clonotype was sampled from a human donor in good health (CMV status not recorded). Some clones in this sample may be carry-over from other donors' samples. The J gene is TRBJ2-2, the V gene TRBV7-9; TRBD2 agrees at 12 bases. The CDR3 loop is CASSPRLAGAKRNTGELFF. The CDR3 coding sequence is TGTGCCAGCAGCCCCCGACTAGCGGGGGCCAAGCGGAACACCGGGGAGCTGTTTTTT.